These T cell receptor beta chains were read from a single sample in a study of control samples from healthy donors and cancer patients. TCRdb's table, derived via immunoSEQ multiplex PCR, lists solely in-frame clones and lacks some. The sample yields about 120,000 clones, around 87% seen once. Material: blood. Receptors originate from a man between 60 and 75 years old in good health. The CDR3 runs from the conserved cysteine through the conserved F or W. A D gene is named only where the DNA matches it firmly. For some rows the clone size is stated as once, few or many, or as a class when expanded; others skip it.

clone size	V gene	D gene	J gene	CDR3 length	CDR3 protein	CDR3 DNA
-	TRBV4-3	-	TRBJ1-2	16	CASSPREGPLSGGYTF	TGCGCCAGCAGCCCGAGAGAAGGACCCCTTTCGGGGGGCTACACCTTC
once	TRBV5-1	TRBD1	TRBJ1-1	15	CASSLIDRGVTEAFF	TGCGCCAGCAGCCTAATCGACAGGGGGGTCACTGAAGCTTTCTTT
-	TRBV24-1	-	TRBJ1-2	12	CATSDPHGGYTF	TGTGCCACCAGTGATCCCCACGGTGGCTACACCTTC
once	TRBV5-4	TRBD2	TRBJ2-7	14	CASSLSSGSYEQYF	TGTGCCAGCAGCTTGTCTAGCGGATCCTACGAGCAGTACTTC
-	TRBV10-2	-	TRBJ1-5	15	CASGWHDTVSQPQHF	TGCGCCAGCGGGTGGCACGACACGGTGAGTCAGCCCCAGCATTTT
-	TRBV6-6	-	TRBJ2-7	14	CASSVAGDSYEQYF	TGTGCCAGCAGTGTGGCAGGGGACTCCTACGAGCAGTACTTC
-	TRBV6-4	TRBD1	TRBJ2-1	15	CASSDFGTGFYEQFF	TGTGCCAGCAGTGACTTTGGGACAGGTTTCTATGAGCAGTTCTTC
-	TRBV5-4	TRBD1	TRBJ1-4	15	CASSTPGQGGEKLFF	TGTGCCAGCAGCACCCCGGGACAGGGTGGGGAAAAACTGTTTTTT
-	TRBV18	TRBD2	TRBJ2-2	16	CASSLLLAGNTGELFF	TGTGCCAGCTCACTGTTGCTAGCGGGGAACACCGGGGAGCTGTTTTTT
-	TRBV7-2	TRBD2	TRBJ2-5	18	CASSRLWTSGGFGETQYF	TGTGCCAGCAGTCGTCTTTGGACTAGCGGGGGTTTCGGAGAGACCCAGTACTTC
-	TRBV28	-	TRBJ1-3	12	CASTGTGNTIYF	TGTGCCAGCACGGGAACTGGAAACACCATATATTTT
-	TRBV5-1	-	TRBJ1-3	15	CASSLSGSSGNTIYF	TGCGCCAGCAGCTTAAGCGGATCCTCTGGAAACACCATATATTTT
-	TRBV12-3/TRBV12-4	-	TRBJ1-2	12	CASIGDGYGYTF	TGTGCCAGCATTGGGGATGGCTATGGCTACACCTTC
-	TRBV2	-	TRBJ2-1	15	CASSADPPTLNEQFF	TGTGCCAGCAGCGCAGACCCACCCACGCTCAATGAGCAGTTCTTC
-	TRBV3-1/TRBV3-2	-	TRBJ1-6	15	CASSPASGARSPLHF	TGTGCCAGCAGCCCCGCCTCGGGGGCGCGGTCACCCCTCCACTTT
-	TRBV25-1	TRBD2	TRBJ2-4	16	CASSDPGTSGGDIQYF	TGTGCCAGCAGTGATCCCGGGACTAGCGGGGGGGACATTCAGTACTTC
few	TRBV10-3	-	TRBJ2-1	17	CAISEYSGGTTYNEQFF	TGTGCCATCAGTGAGTACTCGGGGGGCACGACCTACAATGAGCAGTTCTTC
-	TRBV2	-	TRBJ2-7	14	CASSASRELYEQYF	TGTGCCAGCAGTGCGTCCCGTGAGCTCTACGAGCAGTACTTC
-	TRBV19	-	TRBJ1-4	16	CASSGPGRSTNEKLFF	TGTGCCAGTAGTGGGCCCGGCCGGTCAACTAATGAAAAACTGTTTTTT
-	TRBV5-1	-	TRBJ1-1	16	CASSLIAGFGIYEAFF	TGCGCCAGCAGCTTAATTGCAGGGTTTGGGATATATGAAGCTTTCTTT
few	TRBV15	-	TRBJ1-6	14	CATSRNRADSPLHF	TGTGCCACCAGCAGAAACCGGGCGGATTCACCCCTCCACTTT
few	TRBV30	-	TRBJ1-1	14	CAWSVIRMNTEAFF	TGTGCCTGGAGTGTAATCAGGATGAACACTGAAGCTTTCTTT
-	TRBV18	TRBD2	TRBJ2-1	14	CASSLGLAGNEQFF	TGTGCCAGCTCCCTCGGACTAGCGGGGAATGAGCAGTTCTTC
-	TRBV21-1	-	TRBJ2-5	16	CASSKVLAQVQETQYF	TGTGCCAGCAGCAAAGTTCTAGCACAAGTCCAAGAGACCCAGTACTTC
-	TRBV9	TRBD2	TRBJ2-2	15	CASSLVSGWTGELFF	TGTGCCAGCAGCCTTGTTAGCGGGTGGACCGGGGAGCTGTTTTTT
-	TRBV2	-	TRBJ2-1	12	CASKEGVNEQFF	TGTGCCAGCAAGGAAGGAGTCAATGAGCAGTTCTTC
-	TRBV2	-	TRBJ1-1	12	CASSPDSSEAFF	TGTGCCAGCAGTCCGGACAGCTCTGAAGCTTTCTTT
few	TRBV5-6	-	TRBJ1-1	14	CASSLGFGFTEAFF	TGTGCCAGCAGCTTGGGATTTGGGTTCACTGAAGCTTTCTTT
-	TRBV7-9	-	TRBJ1-1	11	CASSLAGGAFF	TGTGCCAGCAGCTTAGCAGGGGGGGCTTTCTTT
once	TRBV2	-	TRBJ2-4	16	CASSETGLIDKNIQYF	TGTGCCAGCAGTGAAACGGGACTTATAGACAAAAACATTCAGTACTTC
-	TRBV6-6	-	TRBJ1-1	13	CASSTRESTEAFF	TGTGCCAGCAGTACCAGGGAGAGCACTGAAGCTTTCTTT
-	TRBV6-5	-	TRBJ1-1	15	CASSPRVNMNTEAFF	TGTGCCAGTTCCCCCCGAGTTAACATGAACACTGAAGCTTTCTTT
once	TRBV29-1	-	TRBJ1-2	13	CSVEDPNSSGYTF	TGCAGCGTTGAAGACCCAAACTCCAGTGGCTACACCTTC
-	TRBV19	-	TRBJ1-2	11	CASSNWYGYTF	TGTGCCAGTAGTAATTGGTATGGCTACACCTTC
once	TRBV20-1	-	TRBJ1-3	13	CSASSPWGNTIYF	TGCAGTGCTAGTTCCCCCTGGGGAAACACCATATATTTT
-	TRBV18	-	TRBJ1-1	14	CASSPMLGDAEAFF	TGTGCCAGCTCACCGATGCTAGGGGACGCTGAAGCTTTCTTT
once	TRBV18	-	TRBJ2-3	17	CASSPSAGRGITDTQYF	TGTGCCAGCTCACCGTCGGCGGGGCGCGGAATCACAGATACGCAGTATTTT
-	TRBV6-6	-	TRBJ1-2	15	CASSYSRASPYGYTF	TGTGCCAGCAGTTACTCGAGGGCGTCCCCCTATGGCTACACCTTC
-	TRBV7-2	TRBD2	TRBJ2-7	14	CASSPGTRSYEQYF	TGTGCCAGCAGTCCCGGGACTAGGTCCTACGAGCAGTACTTC
-	TRBV5-1	TRBD1	TRBJ2-2	15	CASSFRGLDTGELFF	TGCGCCAGCAGCTTCAGGGGGCTGGACACCGGGGAGCTGTTTTTT
-	TRBV18	-	TRBJ1-3	15	CASSIYADSGNTIYF	TGTGCCAGCTCAATATATGCCGACTCTGGAAACACCATATATTTT
-	TRBV9	-	TRBJ1-3	13	CASSVVTGNTIYF	TGTGCCAGCAGCGTAGTAACCGGAAACACCATATATTTT
-	TRBV30	TRBD1	TRBJ1-2	13	CAWNAGGVYGYTF	TGTGCCTGGAACGCAGGGGGTGTCTATGGCTACACCTTC
few	TRBV6-5	-	TRBJ2-7	12	CARFRGAYEQYF	TGTGCCAGATTCAGGGGCGCCTACGAGCAGTACTTC
-	TRBV19	-	TRBJ2-2	14	CASSIGGVTGELFF	TGTGCCAGTAGTATCGGAGGGGTCACCGGGGAGCTGTTTTTT
-	TRBV18	-	TRBJ2-7	14	CASSPITDSYEQYF	TGTGCCAGCTCACCAATTACAGACTCCTACGAGCAGTACTTC
-	TRBV1	-	TRBJ1-6	20	CTSSQRTGERLGSYNSPLHF	TGCACCAGCAGCCAGAGGACAGGGGAACGCCTGGGCTCCTATAATTCACCCCTCCACTTT
once	TRBV11-2	-	TRBJ2-1	15	CASRWGSGQPNEQFF	TGTGCCAGCAGGTGGGGGTCAGGCCAGCCCAATGAGCAGTTCTTC